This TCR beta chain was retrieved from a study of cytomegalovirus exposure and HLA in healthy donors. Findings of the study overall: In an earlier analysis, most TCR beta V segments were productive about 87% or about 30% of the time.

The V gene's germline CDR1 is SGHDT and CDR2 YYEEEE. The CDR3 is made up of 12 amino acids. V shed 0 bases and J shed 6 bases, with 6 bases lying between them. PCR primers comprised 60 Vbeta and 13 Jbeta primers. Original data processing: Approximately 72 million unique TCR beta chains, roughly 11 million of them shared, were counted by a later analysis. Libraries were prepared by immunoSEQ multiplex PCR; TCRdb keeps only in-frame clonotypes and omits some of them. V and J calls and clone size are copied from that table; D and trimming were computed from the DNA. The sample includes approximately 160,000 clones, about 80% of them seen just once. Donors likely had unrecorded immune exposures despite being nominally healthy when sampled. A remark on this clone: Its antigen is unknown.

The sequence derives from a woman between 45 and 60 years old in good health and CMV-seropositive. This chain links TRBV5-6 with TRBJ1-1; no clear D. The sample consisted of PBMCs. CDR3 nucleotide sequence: TGTGCCAGCAGCTTGGGGAGGGCTGAAGCTTTCTTT. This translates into CASSLGRAEAFF.